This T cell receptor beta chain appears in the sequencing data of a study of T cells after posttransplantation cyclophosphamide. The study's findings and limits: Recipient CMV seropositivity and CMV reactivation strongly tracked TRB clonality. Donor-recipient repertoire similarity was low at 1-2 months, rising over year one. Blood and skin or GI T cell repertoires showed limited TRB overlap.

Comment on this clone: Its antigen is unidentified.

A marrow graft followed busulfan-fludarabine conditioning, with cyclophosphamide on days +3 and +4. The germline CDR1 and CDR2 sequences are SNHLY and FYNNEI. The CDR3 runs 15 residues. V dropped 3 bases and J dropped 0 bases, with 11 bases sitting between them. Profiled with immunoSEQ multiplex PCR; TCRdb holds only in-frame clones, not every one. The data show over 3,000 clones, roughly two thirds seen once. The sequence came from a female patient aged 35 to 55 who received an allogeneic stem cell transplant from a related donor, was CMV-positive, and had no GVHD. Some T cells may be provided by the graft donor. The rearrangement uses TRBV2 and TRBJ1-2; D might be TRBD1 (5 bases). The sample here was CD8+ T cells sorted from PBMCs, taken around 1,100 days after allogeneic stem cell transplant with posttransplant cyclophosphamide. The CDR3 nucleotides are TGTGCCAGCAGTGACCCCAGGGCTGCTAACTATGGCTACACCTTC. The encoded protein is CASSDPRAANYGYTF.